There are a few counts of the clone carrying this TCR beta chain. Antigen unknown. Germline V gene data show CDR1 as DFQATT and CDR2 as SNEGSKA (reference sequence). The CDR3 spans 14 residues. Tagging with unique molecular identifiers was a feature of the TCR beta cDNA libraries. Around 500,000 cDNA molecules were obtained per 1 to 10 million input T cells. Via MiXCR, TCRdb re-called the PCR reads, giving one row per CDR3 protein. The sample carries roughly 540,000 distinct CDR3 sequences, approximately 34% recorded once. This sample was included in a study of post-analysis software for immune sequencing data. Whole-study results and caveats: The normalized Chao1 diversity of multiple sclerosis patients was significantly lower than that of controls. Clustering by F measure revealed strong co-clustering among samples prepared together in one batch. A few TRBV segments (TRBV5-6, TRBV5-1 and TRBV20-1 among them) occurred more frequently in patients than in controls.

The TCR was taken from a girl aged 2-17 years with multiple sclerosis. This chain joins TRBV20-1 and TRBJ2-7; TRBD1 might be the D (5 bases). The DNA end favors TRBJ2-5, so the J call may be wrong. Sequenced input: blood. CDR3 sequence reads: CSGRPARALGTQYF. The DNA for the CDR3 is TGCAGTGGAAGACCGGCCAGGGCGTTGGGGACCCAGTACTTC.